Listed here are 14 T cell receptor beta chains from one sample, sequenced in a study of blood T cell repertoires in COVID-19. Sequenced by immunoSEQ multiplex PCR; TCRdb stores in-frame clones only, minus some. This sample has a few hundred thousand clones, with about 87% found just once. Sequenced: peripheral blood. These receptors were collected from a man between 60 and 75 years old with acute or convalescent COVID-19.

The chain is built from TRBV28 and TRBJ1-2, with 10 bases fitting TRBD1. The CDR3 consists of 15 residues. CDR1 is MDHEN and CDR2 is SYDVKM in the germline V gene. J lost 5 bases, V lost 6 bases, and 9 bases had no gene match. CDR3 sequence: CASSPGQGRVYGYTF. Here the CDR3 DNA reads TGTGCCAGCAGCCCGGGACAGGGGAGGGTGTATGGCTACACCTTC.

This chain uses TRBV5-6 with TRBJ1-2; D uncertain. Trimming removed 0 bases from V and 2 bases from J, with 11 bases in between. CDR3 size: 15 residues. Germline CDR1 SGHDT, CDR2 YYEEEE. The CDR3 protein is CASSLGALPNYGYTF. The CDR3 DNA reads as TGTGCCAGCAGCTTGGGTGCACTCCCAAACTATGGCTACACCTTC.

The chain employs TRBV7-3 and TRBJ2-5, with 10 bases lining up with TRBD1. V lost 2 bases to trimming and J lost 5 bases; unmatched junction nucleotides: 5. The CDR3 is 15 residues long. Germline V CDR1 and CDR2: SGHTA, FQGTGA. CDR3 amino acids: CASSLRGQGWETQYF. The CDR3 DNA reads TGTGCCAGCAGCTTACGGGGACAGGGGTGGGAGACCCAGTACTTC.

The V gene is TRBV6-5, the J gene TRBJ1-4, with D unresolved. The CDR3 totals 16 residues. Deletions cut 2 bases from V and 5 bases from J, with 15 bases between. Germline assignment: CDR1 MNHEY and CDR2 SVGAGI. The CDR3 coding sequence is TGTGCCAGCAGTTACACGAGGTATAGATCAAATGAAAAACTGTTTTTT. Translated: CASSYTRYRSNEKLFF.

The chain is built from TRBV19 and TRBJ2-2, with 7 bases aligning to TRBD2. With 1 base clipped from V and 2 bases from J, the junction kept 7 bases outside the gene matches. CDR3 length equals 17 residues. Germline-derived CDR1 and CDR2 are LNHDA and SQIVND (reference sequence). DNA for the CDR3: TGTGCCAGTAGTATAGCCCGGGGCGGGGGTAACACCGGGGAGCTGTTTTTT. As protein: CASSIARGGGNTGELFF.

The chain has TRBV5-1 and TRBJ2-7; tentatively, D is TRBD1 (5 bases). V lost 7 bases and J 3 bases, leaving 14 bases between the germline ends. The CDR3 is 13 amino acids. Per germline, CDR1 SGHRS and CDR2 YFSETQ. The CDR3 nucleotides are TGCGCCAGCCGGCGGACACCCGTCTACGAGCAGTACTTC. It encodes CASRRTPVYEQYF.

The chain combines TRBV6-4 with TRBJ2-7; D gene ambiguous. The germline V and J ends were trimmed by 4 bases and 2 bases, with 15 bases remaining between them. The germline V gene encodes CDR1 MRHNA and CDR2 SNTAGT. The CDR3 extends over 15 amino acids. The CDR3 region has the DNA TGTGCCAGCAGTGTCGACACCGGCCCAGCCTACGAGCAGTACTTC. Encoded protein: CASSVDTGPAYEQYF.

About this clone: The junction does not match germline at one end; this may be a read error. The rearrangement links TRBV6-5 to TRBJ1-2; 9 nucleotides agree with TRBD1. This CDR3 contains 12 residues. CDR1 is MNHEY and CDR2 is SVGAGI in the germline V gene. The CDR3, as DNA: TGTGCCAGCGGAGAAACAGGGGGCAGCTATACCTTC. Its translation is CASGETGGSYTF.

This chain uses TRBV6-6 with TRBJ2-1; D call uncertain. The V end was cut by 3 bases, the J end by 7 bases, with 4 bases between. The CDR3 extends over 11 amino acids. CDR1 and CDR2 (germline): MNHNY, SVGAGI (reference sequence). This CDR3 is CASSYMNEQFF. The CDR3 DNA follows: TGTGCCAGCAGTTATATGAATGAGCAGTTCTTC.

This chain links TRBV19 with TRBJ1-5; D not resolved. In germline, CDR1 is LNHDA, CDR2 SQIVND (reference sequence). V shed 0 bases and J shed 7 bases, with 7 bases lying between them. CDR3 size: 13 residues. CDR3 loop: CASSIEGRQPQHF. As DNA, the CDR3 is TGTGCCAGTAGTATAGAGGGGAGGCAGCCCCAGCATTTT.

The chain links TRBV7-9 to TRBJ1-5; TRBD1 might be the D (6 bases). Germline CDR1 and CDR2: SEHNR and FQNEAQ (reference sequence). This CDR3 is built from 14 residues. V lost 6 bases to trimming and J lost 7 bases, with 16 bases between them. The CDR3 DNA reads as TGTGCCAGCAGTCACGGGGGGGCCGGGCAGCCCCAGCATTTT. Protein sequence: CASSHGGAGQPQHF.

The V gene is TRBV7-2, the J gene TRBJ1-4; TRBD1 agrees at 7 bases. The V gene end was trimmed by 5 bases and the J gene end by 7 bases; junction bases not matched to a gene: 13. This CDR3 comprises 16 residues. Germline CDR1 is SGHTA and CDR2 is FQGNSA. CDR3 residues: CASSARQGSNGEKLFF. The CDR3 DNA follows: TGTGCCAGCAGCGCACGACAGGGTTCCAATGGTGAAAAACTGTTTTTT. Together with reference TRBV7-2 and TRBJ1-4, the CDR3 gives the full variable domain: GAGVSQSPSNKVTEKGKDVELRCDPISGHTALYWYRQSLGQGLEFLIYFQGNSAPDKSGLPSDRFSAERTGGSVSTLTIQRTQQEDSAVYLCASSARQGSNGEKLFFGSGTQLSVL.

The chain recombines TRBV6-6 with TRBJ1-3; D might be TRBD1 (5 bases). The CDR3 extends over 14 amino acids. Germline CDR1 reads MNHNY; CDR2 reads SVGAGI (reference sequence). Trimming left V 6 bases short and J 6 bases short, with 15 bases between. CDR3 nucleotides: TGTGCCAGCAGGGGGACGGGGGAGGTAAACACCATATATTTT. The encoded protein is CASRGTGEVNTIYF.

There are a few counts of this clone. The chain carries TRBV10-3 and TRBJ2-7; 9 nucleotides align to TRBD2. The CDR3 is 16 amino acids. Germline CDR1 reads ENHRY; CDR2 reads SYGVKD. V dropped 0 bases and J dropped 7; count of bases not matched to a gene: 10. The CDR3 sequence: CAISESVAGVSLEQYF. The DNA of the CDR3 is TGTGCCATCAGTGAGTCTGTAGCGGGGGTCTCCTTGGAGCAGTACTTC.